Sequencing of this TCR beta chain was carried out in a study of cytomegalovirus exposure and HLA in healthy donors. Assay: immunoSEQ multiplex PCR; the TCRdb copy retains only in-frame clones and omits some. Among around 60,000 clones listed, around 90% were seen once. J gave up 1 base and V 0 bases, and 7 bases lay outside the gene matches. The CDR3 runs to 16 residues. Germline V CDR1 and CDR2: SGHNT, YYREEE (reference sequence). Turning to this clone: What it recognizes is unknown.

Regarding the study as a whole: A list of about 160 TCR beta chains associated with cytomegalovirus was given. Despite most TCR sequences being rare, some public TCRs occurred in many donors.

The TCR sequence derives from a woman between 18 and 29 years old in good health and CMV-seronegative. The sequenced sample was PBMCs. This sequence joins TRBV5-4 and TRBJ2-7, with 7 bases matching TRBD2. In nucleotides, the CDR3 is TGTGCCAGCAGCTTGGGGGCGGGAGCCACTTCCTACGAGCAGTACTTC. As protein: CASSLGAGATSYEQYF.